This TCR beta chain stems from a study of blood T cells in healthy people across ages. Combining a sample-barcoded 5' primer with a J-beta primer mix, a second PCR ran for about 7 to 11 cycles. TCRdb reprocessed the 5' RACE reads with MiXCR, giving one entry per CDR3 protein. Among roughly 800,000 distinct CDR3 sequences listed, roughly 60% were seen once. Researchers report isolating at least 6 million PBMCs per sample. This CDR3 contains 14 residues. CDR1 and CDR2 from the germline V gene are SGHTS and YDEGEE. Trimming stripped 2 bases from V and 2 bases from J, with 10 bases between. Sequences were obtained from blood. This receptor was identified in a man younger than 45 in good health. This chain links TRBV5-8 with TRBJ2-5; D is unclear. This CDR3 reads CASSFSHVQETQYF. CDR3 nucleotide sequence: TGTGCCAGCAGCTTCTCCCACGTTCAAGAGACCCAGTACTTC.